This T cell receptor (beta chain) emerged from a study of blood T cell repertoires in COVID-19. On the study more broadly: Donors in the United States, Italy and Spain gave samples during acute or convalescent COVID-19.

Method: immunoSEQ multiplex PCR; TCRdb's copy keeps in-frame clones and lacks some. The data show about 65,000 clones, with roughly 83% seen just once and 9.5% to 13% held by the top ten. The CDR3 length is 14 residues. Germline CDR1 MNHEY, CDR2 SMNVEV (reference sequence). Trimming shortened V by 6 bases and J by 8 bases, and 20 bases separated the two germline ends. This TCR derives from a man aged 50 to 60 with COVID-19, enrolled during active disease. The sequencing sample was made of peripheral blood. This chain joins TRBV27 and TRBJ2-7, with D possibly being TRBD1 (6 bases). Here the CDR3 reads CASSQPWTEDQQYF. DNA for the CDR3: TGTGCCAGCAGCCAGCCCTGGACAGAGGACCAGCAGTACTTC.